These T cell receptor beta chains were read from a single sample in a study of CD8 T cells in Susac syndrome. Via MiXCR, TCRdb re-called the immunoSEQ multiplex PCR reads, giving one row per CDR3 protein. The sample lists about 130,000 distinct CDR3 sequences, 95% occurring once. The sample consisted of CD8+ T cells from PBMCs. The source of these receptors is a human donor with Susac syndrome. Both conserved end residues are part of each CDR3.

V gene: TRBV5-1
J gene: TRBJ1-2
CDR3 length: 16
CDR3 protein: CASSLDWTKTNYGYTF

V gene: TRBV12-3/TRBV12-4
J gene: TRBJ2-3
CDR3 length: 13
CDR3 protein: CASSLASHDTQYF

V gene: TRBV2
J gene: TRBJ2-7
CDR3 length: 15
CDR3 protein: CASIEGEAGSHEQYF

V gene: TRBV5-1
J gene: TRBJ1-2
CDR3 length: 15
CDR3 protein: CASSLSSGGANGYTF

V gene: TRBV29-1
J gene: TRBJ2-7
CDR3 length: 13
CDR3 protein: CSAETGAEGEQYF

V gene: TRBV5-1
J gene: TRBJ1-1
CDR3 length: 16
CDR3 protein: CASSLEGALAGTEAFF

V gene: TRBV14
J gene: TRBJ1-1
CDR3 length: 13
CDR3 protein: CASSQVAGAEAFF

V gene: TRBV10-3
J gene: TRBJ2-7
CDR3 length: 15
CDR3 protein: CAISERGRSIYEQYF

V gene: TRBV7-9
J gene: TRBJ2-1
CDR3 length: 15
CDR3 protein: CASSNGTILDNEQFF

V gene: TRBV12-3/TRBV12-4
J gene: TRBJ2-3
CDR3 length: 14
CDR3 protein: CASSLRLVTDTQYF

V gene: TRBV20-1
J gene: TRBJ2-1
CDR3 length: 15
CDR3 protein: CSAPKTSAPYNEQFF

V gene: TRBV15
J gene: TRBJ2-3
CDR3 length: 17
CDR3 protein: CATSRVGRLLGTDTQYF

V gene: TRBV29-1
J gene: TRBJ1-2
CDR3 length: 14
CDR3 protein: CSASTGGAIYGYTF

V gene: TRBV27
J gene: TRBJ2-1
CDR3 length: 11
CDR3 protein: CASSWGGRKFF

V gene: TRBV4-1
J gene: TRBJ2-7
CDR3 length: 15
CDR3 protein: CASSQEGTASYEQYF

V gene: TRBV5-1
J gene: TRBJ2-1
CDR3 length: 12
CDR3 protein: CASTDRGNEQFF

V gene: TRBV20-1
J gene: TRBJ2-7
CDR3 length: 14
CDR3 protein: CSARGRRGVHEQYF

V gene: TRBV12-3/TRBV12-4
J gene: TRBJ1-3
CDR3 length: 11
CDR3 protein: CASRSGNTIYF

V gene: TRBV6-6
J gene: TRBJ1-5
CDR3 length: 14
CDR3 protein: CASVIPYSNQPQHF

V gene: TRBV29-1
J gene: TRBJ1-2
CDR3 length: 13
CDR3 protein: CSVELQGAHGYTF

V gene: TRBV2
J gene: TRBJ2-5
CDR3 length: 16
CDR3 protein: CASRVPGQEVQETQYF

V gene: TRBV7-9
J gene: TRBJ2-7
CDR3 length: 16
CDR3 protein: CASSLAGGTPNYEQYF

V gene: TRBV6-1
J gene: TRBJ2-7
CDR3 length: 13
CDR3 protein: CASSDYGSYEQYF